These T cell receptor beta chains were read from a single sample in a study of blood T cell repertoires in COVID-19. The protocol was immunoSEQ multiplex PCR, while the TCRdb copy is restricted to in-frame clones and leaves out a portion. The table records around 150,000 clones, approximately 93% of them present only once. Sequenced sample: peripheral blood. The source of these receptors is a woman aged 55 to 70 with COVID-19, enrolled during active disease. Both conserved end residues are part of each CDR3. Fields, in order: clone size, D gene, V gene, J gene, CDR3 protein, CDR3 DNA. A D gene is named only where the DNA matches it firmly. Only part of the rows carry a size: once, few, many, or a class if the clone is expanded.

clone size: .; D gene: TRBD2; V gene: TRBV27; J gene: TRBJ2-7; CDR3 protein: CASRGLGWQYF; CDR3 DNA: TGTGCCAGCAGGGGACTAGGCTGGCAGTACTTC
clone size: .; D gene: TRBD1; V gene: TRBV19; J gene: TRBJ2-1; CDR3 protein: CASTWDRGYGEQFF; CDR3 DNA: TGTGCCAGTACATGGGACAGGGGGTACGGCGAGCAGTTCTTC
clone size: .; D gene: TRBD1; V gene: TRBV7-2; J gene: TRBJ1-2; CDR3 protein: CASSFSSDRPNYGYTF; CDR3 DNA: TGTGCCAGCAGCTTTTCATCGGACAGGCCTAACTATGGCTACACCTTC
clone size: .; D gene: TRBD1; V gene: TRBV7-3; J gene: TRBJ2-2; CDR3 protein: CASTQGASGSGELFF; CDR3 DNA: TGTGCCAGCACCCAGGGGGCTAGTGGGTCCGGGGAGCTGTTTTTT
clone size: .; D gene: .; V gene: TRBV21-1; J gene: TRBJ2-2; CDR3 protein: CASSKGWGKYGTAGELFF; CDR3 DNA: TGTGCCAGCAGCAAAGGGTGGGGCAAATACGGTACGGCCGGGGAGCTGTTTTTT
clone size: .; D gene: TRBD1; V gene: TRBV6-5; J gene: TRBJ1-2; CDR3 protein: CASTPGTASGYTF; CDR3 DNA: TGTGCCAGCACCCCTGGGACAGCCTCTGGCTACACCTTC
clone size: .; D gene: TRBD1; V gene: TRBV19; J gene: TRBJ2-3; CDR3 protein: CASSSGQGGTDTQYF; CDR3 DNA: TGTGCCAGTAGTTCCGGACAGGGGGGCACAGATACGCAGTATTTT
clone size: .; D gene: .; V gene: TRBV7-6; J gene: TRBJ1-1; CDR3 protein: CASSLERGTEAFF; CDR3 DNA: TGTGCCAGCAGCTTAGAACGGGGCACTGAAGCTTTCTTT
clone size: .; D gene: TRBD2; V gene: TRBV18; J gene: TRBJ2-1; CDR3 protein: CASSPRLIAGGINEQFF; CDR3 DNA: TGTGCCAGCTCACCGAGGTTGATAGCGGGGGGTATCAATGAGCAGTTCTTC
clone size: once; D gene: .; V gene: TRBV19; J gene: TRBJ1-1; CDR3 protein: CASSMRRDMRTEAFF; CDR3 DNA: TGTGCCAGTAGTATGCGTCGGGACATGAGGACTGAAGCTTTCTTT
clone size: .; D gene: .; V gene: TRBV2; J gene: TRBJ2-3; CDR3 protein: CASRGGYPTDTQYF; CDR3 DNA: TGTGCCAGCAGAGGGGGTTACCCCACAGATACGCAGTATTTT
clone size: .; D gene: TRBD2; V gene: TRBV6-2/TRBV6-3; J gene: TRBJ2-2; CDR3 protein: CASSRLAGGPGELFF; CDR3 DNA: TGTGCCAGCAGTCGTCTAGCGGGGGGGCCCGGGGAGCTGTTTTTT